This entry features one TCR beta chain sequence. Only one count was recorded for this clone. Its antigen remains unidentified. No base-level quality is on record; no much larger clone is a single base apart. Genomic DNA underwent TCRB CDR3 sequencing using the immunoSEQ assay. In the authors' own workflow: Published virus-specific TCRB sequences were compared with patient CD8+ clones larger than 1%, and only a few matches were found. The analyses included only productive TCRB rearrangements. Defining a clone by its unique TCRB CDR3 sequence, the study calculated clonality as a productive clonality index derived from Shannon entropy. The template counts of each clone relative to the total templates per sample were used to calculate repertoire overlap between two samples. A correlation with a Spearman r of 0.6 to 0.65 was found between V-gene usage by flow cytometry and V-gene usage by TCRB sequencing. TCRdb carries this immuneACCESS record with in-frame sequences only. Its versions omit some clonotypes, under half of them owing to an unresolved V gene in the studies checked, with the rest unexplained. From that table come the V and J calls and clone size; the DNA was used to work out D and trimming. This sample lists more than 5,500 clones; over 75% were detected once. Approximately 11% of the sample lies in the top ten.

The sample is drawn from a study of somatic mutations in cytotoxic T cells in rheumatoid arthritis (dated by TCRdb to the late 2010s). Notes on the research overall: Before any treatment started and right after they were diagnosed, patients gave peripheral blood samples (about 30 ml EDTA). Some T-cell populations stained with V beta antibodies were sorted by flow on a FACSAria II or Sony SH800 to nearly 100% purity, with sorted V beta1+ cells additionally subjected to TCRB sequencing. To characterize clonality, the study used TCRB deep sequencing while asking whether somatic mutations are carried by expanded CD8+ T-cell clones in newly diagnosed, untreated rheumatoid arthritis. For 65 rheumatoid arthritis patients and 15 to 20 healthy controls, TCRB deep sequencing was carried out. The median ages of the patient and control groups were essentially identical. Overall results and qualifications from the work: There was no significant difference in CD8+ T-cell clonality between rheumatoid arthritis patients and age-matched healthy controls. In 8 of 65 patients the largest CD8+ clone exceeded 20% of CD8+ cells, and several identical CD8+ TCRB sequences were shared between blood and synovial fluid. An increase of CD8+ clonality with age was seen in patients (Spearman r ~ 0.49) but not in healthy controls. The slight TRBV07 underrepresentation in patients was not adjusted for multiple comparisons. The antigen targets of the expanded CD8+ clones were unknown, and absence from virus-specific databases did not rule out viral specificity.

Positive magnetic bead selection on an AutoMACS was used to isolate CD4+ and CD8+ cells, with flow cytometry used to check purity. A TCR V beta antibody panel was used in flow cytometry to screen first for clonal expansions, which were then characterized by TCRB deep sequencing of sorted CD8+ fractions. Peripheral blood mononuclear cells were isolated by Ficoll-Paque PLUS density gradient separation. Using Nucleospin Tissue or Tissue XS kits, DNA was extracted from CD4-enriched, CD8-enriched or PBMC samples, with quantification by a Qubit 2.0 fluorometer. The CDR3 holds 14 amino acids from the cysteine to the phenylalanine. Here the CDR3 DNA is all that survives: 42 bases in frame from base 1. Based on the germline V gene, the CDR1 and CDR2 sequences are SGHDT and YYEEEE. Trimming accounts for 3 bases at V and 3 bases at J, while the number of junction bases matched to no gene is 2.

What was sequenced was CD8+ T cells sorted from blood. The clonotype was recovered from an adult with rheumatoid arthritis. The chain was built from TRBV5-6 and TRBJ1-2; 10 bases in the junction line up with TRBD1. CDR3 reads: CASSYGTGDYGYTF. The base sequence is TGTGCCAGCAGCTACGGGACAGGGGACTATGGCTACACCTTC.